The 22 T cell receptor beta chains below all came from one sample that was sequenced in a study of shared T cell receptors in the human thymus (dated by TCRdb to the early 2020s). The library was made by the immunoSEQ multiplex PCR assay. TCRdb limited this immuneACCESS table to in-frame rearrangements with V and J called. A share of clones is missing; checked studies link under half to unresolved V genes, and the rest is unexplained. The sample includes 700,000 or so clones, with roughly 85% observed a single time. Of the sample, more than 0.01% falls within the top ten clones. These sequences were also reported in another study, on human thymus T cells.

The specimen sequenced was thymocytes. The receptors were gathered from a girl less than two years old with a congenital heart defect. Donor details come from another sample of the same person, matched by shared clones.

CDR3 nucleotide sequence: TGCGCCAGCAGCCAAGTGCAGGGAAGGGTGGGCGAGCAGTACTTC. This translates into CASSQVQGRVGEQYF. V usage is TRBV4-1 and J usage is TRBJ2-7, with a possible D match to TRBD1 (5 bases). This CDR3 region has 15 residues. Trimming took 1 base from V and 6 from J, leaving 16 bases between them. Germline values: CDR1 MGHRA, CDR2 YSYEKL.

This clone was seen more than once but under ten times. The chain couples TRBV6-1 to TRBJ2-7, with TRBD1 matching 8 bases. V lost 6 bases, J lost 4 bases, and 5 bases stayed unmatched. Germline V gene data show CDR1 as MNHNS and CDR2 as SASEGT. The CDR3 is 13 amino acids. The CDR3 bases are TGTGCCAGCAGCACGGACAGGGCGTACGAGCAGTACTTC. It codes for CASSTDRAYEQYF.

In this sample, this clone turned up once. The chain uses TRBV11-2 and TRBJ2-7, with TRBD1 matching 7 bases. Germline CDR1 is SGHAT and CDR2 is FQNNGV. CDR3 length equals 15 residues. V lost 6 bases to trimming and J lost 2 bases; unmatched junction nucleotides: 10. The CDR3 sequence is CASRPSDRPPYEQYF. CDR3 nucleotides: TGTGCCAGCAGACCTTCGGACAGGCCCCCCTACGAGCAGTACTTC.

V is TRBV10-3 and J is TRBJ2-7; 10 bases map to TRBD2. The junction had 13 bases not matched to a gene; V was cut back by 8 bases and J by 3 bases. The CDR3 totals 16 residues. Germline V gives CDR1 ENHRY, CDR2 SYGVKD. The CDR3 region has the DNA TGTGCCATCGGAACGGGACTAGCGCCCCACTACTACGAGCAGTACTTC. Its translation is CAIGTGLAPHYYEQYF.

The chain carries TRBV5-3 and TRBJ1-5, with a tentative D call TRBD1 (5 bases). TRBV5-3 is an ORF for which the function is uncertain. The CDR3 is made up of 13 amino acids. V was clipped by 0 bases and J by 9 bases, with 10 bases between them. CDR3: CARSLEVGGPQHF. CDR3 nucleotides: TGTGCCAGAAGCTTGGAGGTGGGGGGGCCCCAGCATTTT.

This clone was observed a handful of times. V and J are TRBV7-2 and TRBJ1-2, with 7 bases aligning to TRBD1. This CDR3 has 19 amino acids. The V segment lost 3 bases and the J segment 0 bases; nucleotides outside the gene matches: 16. Germline CDR1 is SGHTA and CDR2 is FQGNSA. The CDR3 nucleotides are TGTGCCAGCAGCTTCCCTCCGGCGAAGGGGGCCCCAGCTAACTATGGCTACACCTTC. Its translation: CASSFPPAKGAPANYGYTF. The whole variable domain, filled in from reference TRBV7-2 and TRBJ1-2, reads GAGVSQSPSNKVTEKGKDVELRCDPISGHTALYWYRQSLGQGLEFLIYFQGNSAPDKSGLPSDRFSAERTGGSVSTLTIQRTQQEDSAVYLCASSFPPAKGAPANYGYTFGSGTRLTVV.

The V and J genes are TRBV5-1 and TRBJ1-2; no firm D call. Trimming removed 2 bases from V and 4 bases from J, with 15 bases in between. This CDR3 spans 15 amino acids. Germline V gene sequence: CDR1 SGHRS, CDR2 YFSETQ. In DNA form, the CDR3 reads TGCGCCAGCAGCTTTTGGGCGGGGAAGAGCTATGGCTACACCTTC. This translates into CASSFWAGKSYGYTF.

This clone was seen a few times. The V and J genes are TRBV28 and TRBJ2-2, with D possibly being TRBD2 (6 bases). The V gene's germline CDR1 is MDHEN and CDR2 SYDVKM. The CDR3 runs to 17 residues. V lost 5 bases, J lost 0 bases, and 16 bases lay in between. CDR3: CASSGGSSPPNTGELFF. CDR3 nucleotide sequence: TGTGCCAGCAGTGGGGGGTCGTCACCTCCGAACACCGGGGAGCTGTTTTTT.

This chain links TRBV7-2 with TRBJ2-7; D unresolved. Per the germline V gene, CDR1 is SGHTA and CDR2 is FQGNSA. The CDR3 loop spans 12 amino acids. The ends were cut back, 8 bases at V and 0 bases at J, with 8 bases in the middle. CDR3 sequence: CASGPNSYEQYF. In nucleotides, the CDR3 is TGTGCCAGCGGGCCGAACTCCTACGAGCAGTACTTC.

This chain uses TRBV19 with TRBJ1-6, with 7 nucleotides matching TRBD1. The CDR3 covers 17 residues. With 5 bases clipped from V and 9 bases from J, the junction kept 16 bases outside the gene matches. CDR1 is LNHDA, CDR2 SQIVND, per germline (reference sequence). The CDR3 protein is CASSATVRTGIISPLHF. CDR3 bases: TGTGCCAGTAGTGCAACGGTCCGGACAGGAATCATTTCACCCCTCCACTTT. Full variable domain (outside the CDR3, taken from reference TRBV19 and TRBJ1-6): DGGITQSPKYLFRKEGQNVTLSCEQNLNHDAMYWYRQDPGQGLRLIYYSQIVNDFQKGDIAEGYSVSREKKESFPLTVTSAQKNPTAFYLCASSATVRTGIISPLHFGNGTRLTVT.

The CDR3 sequence: CASSLKQPGVNSPLHF. In DNA, the CDR3 is TGTGCCAGCAGTTTAAAACAACCGGGAGTGAATTCACCCCTCCACTTT. The chain couples TRBV27 to TRBJ1-6; no reliable D call. The V end was cut by 2 bases, the J end by 7 bases, with 15 bases between. The CDR3 consists of 16 residues. Germline V gene data show CDR1 as MNHEY and CDR2 as SMNVEV (reference sequence).

This clone is a singleton in its sample. The rearrangement joins TRBV6-5 to TRBJ2-5; 11 bases align to TRBD1. The J call is in doubt because the DNA end fits TRBJ2-7 better. The V gene's germline CDR1 is MNHEY and CDR2 SVGAGI. The CDR3 spans 15 residues. CDR3 residues: CASSYMGQGDYEQYF. The CDR3 DNA reads as TGTGCCAGCAGTTACATGGGACAGGGGGACTACGAGCAGTACTTC.

The chain employs TRBV5-1 and TRBJ2-3; 9 nucleotides agree with TRBD1. The CDR3 has 14 amino acids. Germline V gene data show CDR1 as SGHRS and CDR2 as YFSETQ. V shed 4 bases, J shed 5 bases, and the junction held 5 bases outside the gene matches. The CDR3 here is CASSPGQGIDTQYF. CDR3 sequence (DNA): TGCGCCAGCAGCCCGGGACAGGGAATAGATACGCAGTATTTT. The variable domain in full, completed from reference TRBV5-1 and TRBJ2-3, reads KAGVTQTPRYLIKTRGQQVTLSCSPISGHRSVSWYQQTPGQGLQFLFEYFSETQRNKGNFPGRFSGRQFSNSRSEMNVSTLELGDSALYLCASSPGQGIDTQYFGPGTRLTVL.

V is TRBV5-4 and J is TRBJ1-2; 7 bases align to TRBD1. V lost 4 bases and J lost 3; bases outside the gene matches: 3. This CDR3 contains 13 residues. The germline V gene has CDR1 SGHNT and CDR2 YYREEE (reference sequence). The CDR3 DNA is TGTGCCAGCAGCACCCAGGGGGACTATGGCTACACCTTC. Its protein product is CASSTQGDYGYTF.

The chain combines TRBV7-8 with TRBJ2-7; D is perhaps TRBD2 (6 bases). CDR1 and CDR2 (germline): SGHVS, FQNEAQ. V was trimmed by 0 bases and J by 6 bases, leaving 18 bases between them. The CDR3 covers 16 residues. The CDR3 region is CASSLARLGPGGEQYF. The CDR3 nucleotides read TGTGCCAGCAGCTTAGCAAGACTAGGGCCCGGGGGCGAGCAGTACTTC.

This clone was detected only a few times. This chain uses TRBV28 with TRBJ2-3; 8 bases agree with TRBD1. Germline V CDR1 and CDR2: MDHEN, SYDVKM. With 6 bases clipped from V and 5 bases from J, the junction kept 10 bases outside the gene matches. The CDR3 is 15 amino acids. The CDR3 is CASSYRPDRGDTQYF. The CDR3 region has the DNA TGTGCCAGCAGCTATCGCCCCGACAGGGGAGATACGCAGTATTTT.

The V call is TRBV7-9, the J call TRBJ2-2, with a tentative D call TRBD2 (5 bases). With 4 bases removed from V and 4 bases from J, the gap between germline ends came to 16 bases. There are 16 residues in the CDR3. The germline V gene encodes CDR1 SEHNR and CDR2 FQNEAQ (reference sequence). The CDR3 nucleotides read TGTGCCAGCAGCTCCAGGACGGCCGCGGGCACCGGGGAGCTGTTTTTT. It specifies CASSSRTAAGTGELFF.

V is TRBV13 and J is TRBJ2-1; 7 bases are a match to TRBD1. The CDR3 is 18 amino acids. Germline V gives CDR1 PRHDT, CDR2 FYEKMQ (reference sequence). V dropped 1 base and J dropped 0; count of bases not matched to a gene: 9. DNA for the CDR3: TGTGCCAGCAGCTTAGTGTTGGGACAGCCCCGCTCCTACAATGAGCAGTTCTTC. It is translated as CASSLVLGQPRSYNEQFF.

V usage is TRBV12-5 and J usage is TRBJ2-5; D gene unclear. The length of the CDR3 is 14 residues. CDR1 LGHNT and CDR2 FRNRAP come from the germline V gene. Trimming cost V 4 bases and J 4 bases, with 13 bases left between them. DNA of the CDR3: TGTGCTAGTGGTTCTTACAGAACACGAGAGACCCAGTACTTC. It is translated as CASGSYRTRETQYF.

The chain couples TRBV30 to TRBJ2-2; D gene uncertain. V lost 2 bases and J 6 bases, leaving 10 bases between the germline ends. Germline V gene lookup returns CDR1 GTSNPN and CDR2 SVGIG (reference sequence). This CDR3 is built from 13 residues. The CDR3 DNA is TGTGCCTGGAGTCATGGGCGCCCCGGGGAGCTGTTTTTT. Its protein is CAWSHGRPGELFF.

The chain employs TRBV30 and TRBJ1-3; D is unclear. Germline CDR1 is GTSNPN and CDR2 is SVGIG (reference sequence). This CDR3 is 15 amino acids long. V shed 3 bases and J shed 0 bases, with 12 bases lying between them. The CDR3 nucleotides are TGTGCCTGGAGATTAACCGGGAGCTCTGGAAACACCATATATTTT. It specifies CAWRLTGSSGNTIYF.

The rearrangement links TRBV6-5 to TRBJ1-2; 7 bases map to TRBD1. V shed 0 bases, J shed 6 bases, and the junction held 4 bases outside the gene matches. From germline, CDR1 is MNHEY and CDR2 SVGAGI. The CDR3 sequence is 14 residues long. The CDR3 loop is CASSYSATGDGYTF. CDR3 DNA: TGTGCCAGCAGTTACTCGGCAACAGGGGATGGCTACACCTTC.